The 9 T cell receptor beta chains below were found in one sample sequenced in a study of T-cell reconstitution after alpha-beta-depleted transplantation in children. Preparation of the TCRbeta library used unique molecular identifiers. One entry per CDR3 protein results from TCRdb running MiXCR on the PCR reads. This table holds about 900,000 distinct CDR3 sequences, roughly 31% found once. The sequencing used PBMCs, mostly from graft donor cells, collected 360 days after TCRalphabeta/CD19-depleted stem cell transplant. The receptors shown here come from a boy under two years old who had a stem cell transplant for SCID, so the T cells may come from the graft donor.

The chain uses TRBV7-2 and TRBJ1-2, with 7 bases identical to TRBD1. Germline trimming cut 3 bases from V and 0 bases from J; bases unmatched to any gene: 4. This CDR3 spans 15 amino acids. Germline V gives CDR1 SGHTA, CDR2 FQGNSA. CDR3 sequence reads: CASSLGQIPNYGYTF. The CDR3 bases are TGTGCCAGCAGCTTGGGACAGATACCTAACTATGGCTACACCTTC.

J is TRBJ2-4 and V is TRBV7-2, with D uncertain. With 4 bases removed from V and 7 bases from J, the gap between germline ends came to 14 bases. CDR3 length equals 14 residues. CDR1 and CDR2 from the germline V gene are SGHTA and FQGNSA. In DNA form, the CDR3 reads TGTGCCAGCAGCTCACCCCTTCGTGGGAACATTCAGTACTTC. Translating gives CASSSPLRGNIQYF.

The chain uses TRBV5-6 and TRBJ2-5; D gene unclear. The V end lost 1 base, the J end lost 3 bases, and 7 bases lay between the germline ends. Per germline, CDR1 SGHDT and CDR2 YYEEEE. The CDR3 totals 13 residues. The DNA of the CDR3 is TGTGCCAGCAGCTTGACATCGAAAGAGACCCAGTACTTC. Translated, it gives CASSLTSKETQYF.

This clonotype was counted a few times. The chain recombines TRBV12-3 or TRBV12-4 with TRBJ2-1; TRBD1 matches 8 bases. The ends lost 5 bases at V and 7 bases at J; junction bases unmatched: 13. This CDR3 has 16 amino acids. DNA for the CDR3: TGTGCCAGCAGTCCCTCCGTCAGGACAGGGAGGAATGAGCAGTTCTTC. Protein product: CASSPSVRTGRNEQFF.

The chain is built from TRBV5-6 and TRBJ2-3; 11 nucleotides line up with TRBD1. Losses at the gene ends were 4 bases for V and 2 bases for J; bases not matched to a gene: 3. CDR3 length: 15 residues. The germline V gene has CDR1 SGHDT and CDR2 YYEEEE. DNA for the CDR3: TGTGCCAGCAGCCGGGACAGGGGGAACACAGATACGCAGTATTTT. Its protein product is CASSRDRGNTDTQYF.

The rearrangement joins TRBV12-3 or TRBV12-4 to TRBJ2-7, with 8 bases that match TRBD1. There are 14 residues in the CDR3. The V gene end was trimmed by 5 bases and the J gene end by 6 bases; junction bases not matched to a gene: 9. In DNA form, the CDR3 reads TGTGCCAGCAGTCCGCTGGACAGGGCTCGCGAGCAGTACTTC. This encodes CASSPLDRAREQYF.

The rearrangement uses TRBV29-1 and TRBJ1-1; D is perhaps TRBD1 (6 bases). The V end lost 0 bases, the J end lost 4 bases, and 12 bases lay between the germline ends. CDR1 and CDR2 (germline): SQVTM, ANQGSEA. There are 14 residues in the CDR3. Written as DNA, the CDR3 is TGCAGCGTTGAAGACTGGCGGGGGCGCACTGAAGCTTTCTTT. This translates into CSVEDWRGRTEAFF.

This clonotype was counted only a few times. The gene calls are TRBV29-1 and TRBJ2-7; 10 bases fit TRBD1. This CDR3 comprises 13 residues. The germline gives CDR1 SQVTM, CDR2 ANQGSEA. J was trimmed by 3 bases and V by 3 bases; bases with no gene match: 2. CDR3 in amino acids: CSVEGTGDYEQYF. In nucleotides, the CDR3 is TGCAGCGTTGAGGGGACAGGGGACTACGAGCAGTACTTC.

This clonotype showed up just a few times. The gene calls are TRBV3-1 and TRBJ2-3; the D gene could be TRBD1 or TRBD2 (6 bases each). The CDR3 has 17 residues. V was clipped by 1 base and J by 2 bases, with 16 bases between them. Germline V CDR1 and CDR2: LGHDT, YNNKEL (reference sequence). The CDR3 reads CASSQAPRGPFTDTQYF. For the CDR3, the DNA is TGTGCCAGCAGCCAAGCCCCCCGGGGGCCCTTCACAGATACGCAGTATTTT.